Following are 8 T cell receptor beta chains from one sample sequenced in a study of OX40 agonist ivuxolimab in advanced cancers. The repertoire was sequenced with immunoSEQ multiplex PCR; TCRdb's copy has only in-frame clones and lacks some. The data contain tens of thousands of clones, 75% to 90% of them singletons. The sequencing here drew on CD4+ or CD8+ T cells sorted from blood, taken in a trial of the OX40 agonist ivuxolimab. These receptors were collected from an adult with an advanced solid tumor such as melanoma, head and neck, liver or kidney cancer.

This clone appeared once. The rearrangement links TRBV30 to TRBJ2-7; D could derive from TRBD1 or TRBD2 (5 bases each). The CDR3 loop spans 13 amino acids. The germline V gene has CDR1 GTSNPN and CDR2 SVGIG (reference sequence). V was pared by 2 bases and J by 4 bases, with 12 bases between. The CDR3 sequence: CAWSPGPGYEQYF. DNA of the CDR3: TGTGCCTGGAGTCCGGGGCCGGGGTACGAGCAGTACTTC.

This rearrangement joins TRBV9 to TRBJ1-5, with TRBD1 identical over 7 bases. Germline CDR1 and CDR2: SGDLS and YYNGEE. This CDR3 has 14 amino acids. V was clipped by 3 bases and J by 7 bases; unmatched bases: 7. CDR3 loop: CASSAGTAGQPQHF. DNA of the CDR3: TGTGCCAGCAGCGCTGGGACAGCCGGGCAGCCCCAGCATTTT.

This clone was seen a few times. This chain joins TRBV4-1 and TRBJ1-1; D not resolved. V lost 1 base and J 4 bases, leaving 13 bases between the germline ends. CDR1 is MGHRA, CDR2 YSYEKL, per germline. This CDR3 spans 15 amino acids. The CDR3 loop is CASSQVPETATEAFF. CDR3 sequence (DNA): TGCGCCAGCAGCCAAGTACCGGAGACCGCCACTGAAGCTTTCTTT.

V is TRBV6-1 and J is TRBJ2-7; 8 bases map to TRBD1. The V gene end was trimmed by 1 base and the J gene end by 4 bases; junction bases not matched to a gene: 9. Per germline, CDR1 MNHNS and CDR2 SASEGT. The CDR3 has 16 residues. This chain's CDR3 is CASSEGAGGMGYEQYF. The CDR3 nucleotides read TGTGCCAGCAGTGAAGGGGCAGGGGGCATGGGGTACGAGCAGTACTTC.

This clone turned up a few times. The chain combines TRBV7-6 with TRBJ2-7, with a possible D match to TRBD1 (6 bases). Trimming removed 5 bases at V and 2 bases at J, with 16 bases between. Germline CDR1 SGHVS, CDR2 FNYEAQ. The CDR3 runs 15 residues. The CDR3 DNA is TGTGCCAGCAGCCCAGACGGGACAAGTCCCTACGAGCAGTACTTC. This gives the protein CASSPDGTSPYEQYF. Full variable domain (remainder filled in from reference TRBV7-6 and TRBJ2-7): GAGVSQSPRYKVTKRGQDVALRCDPISGHVSLYWYRQALGQGPEFLTYFNYEAQQDKSGLPNDRFSAERPEGSISTLTIQRTEQRDSAMYRCASSPDGTSPYEQYFGPGTRLTVT.

The V gene is TRBV6-1, the J gene TRBJ1-1; D gene uncertain. This CDR3 contains 14 residues. CDR1 and CDR2 (germline): MNHNS, SASEGT. V lost 2 bases and J lost 2, with 9 bases in between. CDR3 amino acids: CASSEIGFNTEAFF. The CDR3 region has the DNA TGTGCCAGCAGTGAAATCGGTTTCAACACTGAAGCTTTCTTT.

This chain connects TRBV11-2 to TRBJ2-7; TRBD1 agrees at 8 bases. Per germline, CDR1 SGHAT and CDR2 FQNNGV. Germline trimming cut 5 bases from V and 2 bases from J; bases unmatched to any gene: 11. This CDR3 is 16 amino acids long. The CDR3 is CASSGSGTGHPYEQYV. CDR3 DNA: TGTGCCAGCAGCGGCTCCGGGACAGGTCATCCCTACGAGCAGTACGTC.

This clone occurred once. This CDR3 is CASSPTAGGIDTQYF. CDR3 nucleotide sequence: TGTGCCAGCAGCCCAACAGCGGGGGGCATAGATACGCAGTATTTT. The chain combines TRBV14 with TRBJ2-3, with 9 bases identical to TRBD2. The V and J ends lost 4 bases and 5 bases, in that order; junction bases with no gene match: 7. Germline CDR1 reads SGHDN; CDR2 reads FVKESK. The CDR3 extends over 15 amino acids.